This entry lists 15 T cell receptor beta chains sequenced from one sample in a study of human T cells and chemical hapten exposure. The sample's time point: patch test 1, 2 weeks after DPC sensitization. Described treatment: therapeutic diphenylcyclopropenone sensitization with weekly scalp DPC. TCRdb itself ran the RACE reads through MiXCR, one entry per CDR3 protein. The table includes some 170,000 distinct CDR3 sequences, approximately 20% detected once. This specimen was whole blood, taken in connection with sensitization to the hapten diphenylcyclopropenone (DPC). Receptors originate from a woman in her fifties or sixties with alopecia areata. Some clones in this sample may be carry-over from other donors' samples.

V usage is TRBV6-5 and J usage is TRBJ2-7; 9 nucleotides align to TRBD2. This CDR3 spans 16 amino acids. Germline V gives CDR1 MNHEY, CDR2 SVGAGI. After removal of 7 bases from V and 2 bases from J, the junction contained 12 bases not matched to a gene. The CDR3 DNA reads as TGTGCCAGCACTCCCGTGCTGGGCGGGAGGGCCTACGAGCAGTACTTC. This encodes CASTPVLGGRAYEQYF.

On this clonotype itself: A much larger clone differs by one base, so this may be a read error. The V and J genes are TRBV7-2 and TRBJ2-1; D unresolved. This CDR3 is 14 amino acids long. Trimming stripped 3 bases from V and 0 bases from J, with 6 bases between. Germline CDR1 and CDR2: SGHTA and FQGNSA. The CDR3 is CASSFLSSYNEQFF. Written as DNA, the CDR3 is TGTGCCAGCAGCTTCCTTAGCTCCTACAATGAGCAGTTCTTC.

This clonotype was counted a few times. The genes are TRBV3-1 and TRBJ1-2; no reliable D call. The V gene's germline CDR1 is LGHDT and CDR2 YNNKEL (reference sequence). The CDR3 sequence is 14 residues long. V was pared by 1 base and J by 7 bases, with 13 bases between. CDR3: CASSQAPSTIGYTF. CDR3 bases: TGTGCCAGCAGCCAAGCTCCCAGCACCATTGGCTACACCTTC. Supplemented by reference TRBV3-1 and TRBJ1-2, the full variable domain reads DTAVSQTPKYLVTQMGNDKSIKCEQNLGHDTMYWYKQDSKKFLKIMFSYNNKELIINETVPNRFSPKSPDKAHLNLHINSLELGDSAVYFCASSQAPSTIGYTFGSGTRLTVV.

This clonotype was detected a few times. The chain joins TRBV24-1 to TRBJ2-3, with TRBD1 identical over 12 bases. V lost 8 bases, J lost 7 bases, and 9 bases stayed unmatched. CDR1 is KGHDR, CDR2 SFDVKD, per germline. This CDR3 comprises 15 residues. The CDR3 nucleotides read TGTGCCACCACCCAGGGACAGGGGGCGTCGAATACGCAGTATTTT. Residues: CATTQGQGASNTQYF.

The chain carries TRBV12-3 or TRBV12-4 and TRBJ2-3, with TRBD2 matching over 7 bases. CDR3 size: 15 residues. Losses at the gene ends were 0 bases for V and 6 bases for J; bases not matched to a gene: 6. The CDR3 nucleotides are TGTGCCAGCAGTTTAGCGGGGCAGGGAGGGGATACGCAGTATTTT. This encodes CASSLAGQGGDTQYF.

The chain joins TRBV29-1 to TRBJ2-1; TRBD2 matches 10 bases. Unmatched junction bases numbered 9, after V lost 6 bases and J lost 4 bases. CDR1 SQVTM and CDR2 ANQGSEA come from the germline V gene. The CDR3 sequence is 15 residues long. CDR3 in DNA: TGCAGCGTGGATATAGCGGGAGGCCCTTACAATGAGCAGTTCTTC. Protein product: CSVDIAGGPYNEQFF.

At least ten counts were recorded for this clonotype. The chain uses TRBV3-1 and TRBJ2-4; D not certain. Looked up from germline, CDR1 is LGHDT and CDR2 is YNNKEL (reference sequence). The germline V and J ends were trimmed by 1 base and 5 bases, with 6 bases remaining between them. This CDR3 region has 13 residues. As DNA, the CDR3 is TGTGCCAGCAGCCAAGGAGTGCAAAACATTCAGTACTTC. Translated, it gives CASSQGVQNIQYF.

The chain has TRBV7-9 and TRBJ1-6, with D unclear. Trimming removed 3 bases at V and 9 bases at J, with 6 bases between. Germline CDR1 reads SEHNR; CDR2 reads FQNEAQ (reference sequence). The CDR3 is made up of 12 amino acids. The CDR3 DNA sequence: TGTGCCAGCAGCTTCGGGGTTTCACCCCTCCACTTT. Translation gives CASSFGVSPLHF.

V is TRBV27 and J is TRBJ2-5; D might be TRBD1 (6 bases). Looked up from germline, CDR1 is MNHEY and CDR2 is SMNVEV (reference sequence). V gave up 6 bases and J gave up 4 bases, with 9 bases separating them. This CDR3 spans 12 amino acids. CDR3 sequence: CASRGQLETQYF. The CDR3 region has the DNA TGTGCCAGCAGAGGACAGCTAGAGACCCAGTACTTC.

This clonotype was seen many times. The chain has TRBV7-9 and TRBJ2-1; 9 positions agree with TRBD2. Germline V lookup: CDR1 SEHNR, CDR2 FQNEAQ (reference sequence). This CDR3 region has 16 residues. Trimming removed 5 bases from V and 9 bases from J; junction bases left unmatched: 14. CDR3 loop: CASSPRDSGSNVEQFF. DNA for the CDR3: TGTGCCAGCAGCCCCCGTGATAGCGGGAGTAATGTTGAGCAGTTCTTC. The full variable domain, rest sourced from reference TRBV7-9 and TRBJ2-1, is DTGVSQNPRHKITKRGQNVTFRCDPISEHNRLYWYRQTLGQGPEFLTYFQNEAQLEKSRLLSDRFSAERPKGSFSTLEIQRTEQGDSAMYLCASSPRDSGSNVEQFFGPGTRLTVL.

The rearrangement links TRBV6-6 to TRBJ2-3, with D unclear. The CDR3 extends over 13 amino acids. Germline lookup yields CDR1 MNHNY and CDR2 SVGAGI (reference sequence). V lost 11 bases to trimming and J lost 0 bases, with 12 bases between them. Here the CDR3 DNA reads TGTGCCCTTAGCCGCACTAGCACAGATACGCAGTATTTT. Translation: CALSRTSTDTQYF.

The chain employs TRBV2 and TRBJ2-7, with D unclear. CDR1 and CDR2 from the germline V gene are SNHLY and FYNNEI. This CDR3 is built from 13 residues. Trimming took 4 bases from V and 0 from J, leaving 7 bases between them. CDR3 loop: CASSVGNSYEQYF. The CDR3 nucleotides read TGTGCCAGCAGTGTTGGGAACTCCTACGAGCAGTACTTC. The full variable domain, its missing parts supplied by reference TRBV2 and TRBJ2-7, is EPEVTQTPSHQVTQMGQEVILRCVPISNHLYFYWYRQILGQKVEFLVSFYNNEISEKSEIFDDQFSVERPDGSNFTLKIRSTKLEDSAMYFCASSVGNSYEQYFGPGTRLTVT.

The rearrangement links TRBV7-9 to TRBJ1-1; the D is unclear. The CDR3 consists of 12 residues. CDR1 is SEHNR and CDR2 is FQNEAQ in the germline V gene (reference sequence). Between the trimmed V and J ends, which lost 5 bases and 0 bases, there was a span of 4 bases. DNA of the CDR3: TGTGCCAGCAGCCCGGTGAACACTGAAGCTTTCTTT. Amino acid sequence: CASSPVNTEAFF. Complete variable domain (other parts from reference TRBV7-9 and TRBJ1-1): DTGVSQNPRHKITKRGQNVTFRCDPISEHNRLYWYRQTLGQGPEFLTYFQNEAQLEKSRLLSDRFSAERPKGSFSTLEIQRTEQGDSAMYLCASSPVNTEAFFGQGTRLTVV.

This clonotype has more than one count but fewer than ten. The rearrangement uses TRBV19 and TRBJ1-4; 9 nucleotides agree with TRBD1. CDR1 LNHDA and CDR2 SQIVND come from the germline V gene (reference sequence). There are 18 residues in the CDR3. Trimming cost V 7 bases and J 0 bases; bases outside gene matches: 12. For the CDR3, the DNA is TGTGCCAGTACCTCCGGGACAGGGCTAGTTGCAACTAATGAAAAACTGTTTTTT. Protein: CASTSGTGLVATNEKLFF.

The sample holds a few counts of this clonotype. This chain links TRBV20-1 with TRBJ2-7, with D perhaps TRBD1 (11 bases). Trimming shortened V by 6 bases and J by 6 bases, and 30 bases separated the two germline ends. In germline, CDR1 is DFQATT, CDR2 SNEGSKA (reference sequence). The CDR3 extends over 17 amino acids. CDR3 nucleotide sequence: TGCAGTGCCAGCTCCGGGACAGGGGGGACTAGCGAGTTCGAGCAGTACTTC. Encoded protein: CSASSGTGGTSEFEQYF.